This T cell receptor beta chain is drawn from a study of T cells in Graves' hyperthyroidism and ophthalmopathy. V lost 7 bases, J lost 9 bases, and 5 bases stayed unmatched. Germline V gene sequence: CDR1 MDHEN, CDR2 SYDVKM. This CDR3 contains 14 residues. There were TCR beta CDR3 regions amplified from RNA transcripts. The HTBI primer set was used in a first-round RT-PCR of the TCR CDR3. TCRdb re-called the multiplex PCR reads with MiXCR, one entry per CDR3 protein. The sample lists a few hundred thousand distinct CDR3 sequences, less than 15% occurring once. This receptor was identified in a man under 40 with Graves' hyperthyroidism that later progressed to Graves' ophthalmopathy. The source material was blood. The chain has TRBV28 and TRBJ1-6; 11 nucleotides line up with TRBD1. This CDR3 is CASIGGQGASPLHF. CDR3 sequence (DNA): TGTGCCAGCATCGGAGGACAGGGGGCTTCACCCCTCCACTTT.